The next 28 T cell receptor beta chains were all read from a single sample in a study of T cells after posttransplantation cyclophosphamide. Some clones are missing from TCRdb's copy, which holds only in-frame ones; the method was immunoSEQ multiplex PCR. The data hold tens of thousands of clones, with about 91% observed a single time. Cells defined as naive were viable CD3+CD4+ or CD3+CD8+ and CCR7+CD45RA+CD45RO-CD95-CD27+CD28+. Sequenced sample: naive CD4+ T cells sorted from blood. The receptors come from a man aged 25-45 years in good health and a related stem cell transplant donor.

The chain uses TRBV9 and TRBJ2-2, with D perhaps matching TRBD2 (7 bases). V dropped 2 bases and J dropped 1 base, with 9 bases sitting between them. This CDR3 has 15 residues. The germline CDR1 and CDR2 sequences are SGDLS and YYNGEE. The DNA for the CDR3 is TGTGCCAGCAGCGTGCGGGGGCAGAACACCGGGGAGCTGTTTTTT. Amino acid sequence: CASSVRGQNTGELFF.

The CDR3 nucleotides read TGTGCCAGCAGCTTAGATCCCAGTGTTACGCAGTATTTT. Its translation: CASSLDPSVTQYF. This rearrangement joins TRBV11-3 to TRBJ2-3; D is ambiguous. Germline V lookup: CDR1 SGHNT, CDR2 YENEEA. V lost 0 bases, J lost 8 bases, and 9 bases lay in between. This CDR3 comprises 13 residues.

This chain links TRBV5-6 with TRBJ2-7; 8 bases agree with TRBD1. CDR1 and CDR2 from the germline V gene are SGHDT and YYEEEE. The CDR3 is 16 residues long. V lost 6 bases to trimming and J lost 2 bases; unmatched junction nucleotides: 13. The CDR3 DNA reads as TGTGCCAGCACCTCTTACACGGGACAGGAAACCTACGAGCAGTACTTC. This translates into CASTSYTGQETYEQYF.

The chain links TRBV5-1 to TRBJ1-5; D gene uncertain. Germline assignment: CDR1 SGHRS and CDR2 YFSETQ. There are 13 residues in the CDR3. Trimming stripped 0 bases from V and 6 bases from J, with 7 bases between. The CDR3 nucleotides read TGCGCCAGCAGCTTGGATACCGGTCAGCCCCAGCATTTT. Its translation is CASSLDTGQPQHF.

The chain uses TRBV6-6 and TRBJ1-2; D is possibly TRBD1 (6 bases). CDR1 is MNHNY, CDR2 SVGAGI, per germline (reference sequence). The CDR3 has 15 amino acids. V gave up 2 bases and J gave up 3 bases, with 13 bases separating them. The CDR3 here is CASSYRGAFDYGYTF. The CDR3 DNA is TGTGCCAGCAGTTACCGGGGGGCGTTTGACTATGGCTACACCTTC.

The rearrangement uses TRBV29-1 and TRBJ2-3, with D uncertain. Trimming left V 4 bases short and J 6 bases short, with 8 bases between. Germline CDR1 reads SQVTM; CDR2 reads ANQGSEA. The CDR3 spans 11 residues. In DNA form, the CDR3 reads TGCAGCGTTGTAAATATGGATACGCAGTATTTT. As protein: CSVVNMDTQYF.

This clone was seen once. The chain uses TRBV7-9 and TRBJ1-1, with 7 positions matching TRBD1. Germline loops: CDR1 SEHNR, CDR2 FQNEAQ (reference sequence). The CDR3 has 18 residues. V gave up 3 bases and J gave up 0 bases; unmatched junction bases: 13. The CDR3 coding sequence is TGTGCCAGCAGCTTTATTACAGGGGCGCTCTCTATGAACACTGAAGCTTTCTTT. It translates to CASSFITGALSMNTEAFF.

The chain uses TRBV7-9 and TRBJ2-7; maybe TRBD1 (6 bases). This CDR3 spans 16 amino acids. Germline lookup yields CDR1 SEHNR and CDR2 FQNEAQ (reference sequence). V lost 3 bases and J 3 bases, leaving 18 bases between the germline ends. CDR3 region: CASSLSVRQGHYEQYF. The CDR3 DNA reads as TGTGCCAGCAGCTTGTCCGTTCGGCAGGGACACTACGAGCAGTACTTC. Full variable domain (outside the CDR3, taken from reference TRBV7-9 and TRBJ2-7): DTGVSQNPRHKITKRGQNVTFRCDPISEHNRLYWYRQTLGQGPEFLTYFQNEAQLEKSRLLSDRFSAERPKGSFSTLEIQRTEQGDSAMYLCASSLSVRQGHYEQYFGPGTRLTVT.

The rearrangement links TRBV6-1 to TRBJ1-6; 8 positions agree with TRBD1. CDR1 and CDR2 (germline): MNHNS, SASEGT. The V gene end was trimmed by 7 bases and the J gene end by 7 bases; junction bases not matched to a gene: 6. The CDR3 sequence is 14 residues long. The CDR3 nucleotides are TGTGCCAGCACTGGACAGGGAAGAAATTCACCCCTCCACTTT. Its translation: CASTGQGRNSPLHF.

The V gene is TRBV2, the J gene TRBJ1-6; D not certain. V lost 6 bases to trimming and J lost 6 bases, with 12 bases between them. This CDR3 contains 14 residues. Germline V gene sequence: CDR1 SNHLY, CDR2 FYNNEI. In nucleotides, the CDR3 is TGTGCCAGCAGCATATCGGGATTTAATTCACCCCTCCACTTT. Translation gives CASSISGFNSPLHF.

The J gene is TRBJ1-2, the V gene TRBV6-5; 10 bases align to TRBD1. This CDR3 has 15 amino acids. Germline V lookup: CDR1 MNHEY, CDR2 SVGAGI. V was clipped by 7 bases and J by 5 bases; unmatched bases: 10. The CDR3 loop is CASTLSWTGGYGYTF. DNA of the CDR3: TGTGCCAGCACTTTATCTTGGACAGGGGGATATGGCTACACCTTC.

The chain has TRBV18 and TRBJ1-5, with D perhaps TRBD1 (6 bases). The CDR3 loop spans 13 amino acids. V lost 6 bases, J lost 2 bases, and 8 bases lay in between. Germline lookup yields CDR1 KGHSH and CDR2 LQKENI. The chain's CDR3 is CASSRTGNQPQHF. In DNA, the CDR3 is TGTGCCAGCTCCCGGACAGGCAATCAGCCCCAGCATTTT.

The J gene is TRBJ2-5, the V gene TRBV5-1; tentative D call: TRBD2 (6 bases). The germline CDR1 and CDR2 sequences are SGHRS and YFSETQ. The V end lost 0 bases, the J end lost 11 bases, and 14 bases lay between the germline ends. There are 13 residues in the CDR3. The CDR3 spells CASSLGSRGEQYF. DNA for the CDR3: TGCGCCAGCAGCTTGGGGTCCCGCGGGGAGCAGTACTTC.

The gene calls are TRBV7-2 and TRBJ2-2; a weak D match, TRBD2 (7 bases). The CDR3 consists of 16 residues. Germline CDR1 is SGHTA and CDR2 is FQGNSA. The V gene lost 5 bases and the J gene lost 4 bases, with 17 bases spanning the gap. The CDR3 DNA follows: TGTGCCAGCAGCCCCAGGGAGAGGGGGGGCACCGGGGAGCTGTTTTTT. Its protein is CASSPRERGGTGELFF.

Here the CDR3 reads CASSSRGGYFNEQFF. DNA of the CDR3: TGTGCCAGCAGCTCCCGCGGGGGTTACTTCAATGAGCAGTTCTTC. The chain uses TRBV14 and TRBJ2-1; 7 positions agree with TRBD2. The CDR3 covers 15 residues. The germline V gene has CDR1 SGHDN and CDR2 FVKESK. With V trimmed by 5 bases and J by 6 bases, 10 bases remained unmatched.

CDR3 in amino acids: CASSPITGDRGTNSPLHF. Here the CDR3 DNA reads TGTGCCAGCTCACCCATAACAGGGGATCGGGGTACTAATTCACCCCTCCACTTT. The chain carries TRBV18 and TRBJ1-6, with 7 bases that match TRBD1. V lost 3 bases, J lost 6 bases, and 14 bases stayed unmatched. CDR1 and CDR2 from the germline V gene are KGHSH and LQKENI. This CDR3 is built from 18 residues.

V gene TRBV7-3 combines with J gene TRBJ2-2; 14 nucleotides line up with TRBD2. The germline V gene encodes CDR1 SGHTA and CDR2 FQGTGA. The ends lost 5 bases at V and 8 bases at J; junction bases unmatched: 4. This CDR3 has 15 residues. For the CDR3, the DNA is TGTGCCAGCAGCCGGGGACTAGCGGGGGCAGGGGAGCTGTTTTTT. Amino acids: CASSRGLAGAGELFF.

V is TRBV18 and J is TRBJ1-6; D gene ambiguous. Germline CDR1 is KGHSH and CDR2 is LQKENI. This CDR3 is 14 amino acids long. V was shortened by 3 bases and J by 10 bases, with 13 bases between the two germline ends. The CDR3 nucleotides are TGTGCCAGCTCACCTCTACGCCGGGAATCACCCCTCCACTTT. Encoded protein: CASSPLRRESPLHF.

The CDR3 spells CAQPGQGRLNTGELFF. In DNA, the CDR3 is TGTGCCCAACCAGGGCAGGGCCGGTTGAACACCGGGGAGCTGTTTTTT. The chain carries TRBV15 and TRBJ2-2; tentatively, D is TRBD1 (5 bases). V lost 11 bases, J lost 1 base, and 20 bases lay in between. Germline CDR1 and CDR2: LNHNV and YYDKDF (reference sequence). The CDR3 runs to 16 residues.

The rearrangement joins TRBV6-1 to TRBJ1-5; 9 bases align to TRBD1. CDR3 length equals 16 residues. Germline CDR1 MNHNS, CDR2 SASEGT. Trimming at V came to 4 bases and at J to 4 bases, leaving 8 bases not matched to a gene. The CDR3 spells CASSAYSGQGNQPQHF. CDR3 DNA: TGTGCCAGCAGTGCCTATTCGGGACAGGGAAATCAGCCCCAGCATTTT.

The chain combines TRBV6-6 with TRBJ2-1, with D possibly TRBD2 on 5 matching bases. The germline V gene encodes CDR1 MNHNY and CDR2 SVGAGI (reference sequence). This CDR3 region has 13 residues. V lost 7 bases to trimming and J lost 6 bases, with 13 bases between them. This CDR3 reads CASIREMSNEQFF. The CDR3 DNA reads TGTGCCAGCATTAGGGAGATGTCCAATGAGCAGTTCTTC.

The rearrangement joins TRBV5-1 to TRBJ2-7; 7 nucleotides line up with TRBD2. V trimming: 0 bases; J trimming: 0 bases; junction bases outside the gene matches: 3. The CDR3 sequence is 15 residues long. Germline lookup yields CDR1 SGHRS and CDR2 YFSETQ. The CDR3 sequence is CASSLGAGSSYEQYF. DNA for the CDR3: TGCGCCAGCAGCTTGGGAGCGGGGAGCTCCTACGAGCAGTACTTC. Filled out from reference TRBV5-1 and TRBJ2-7, the complete variable domain reads KAGVTQTPRYLIKTRGQQVTLSCSPISGHRSVSWYQQTPGQGLQFLFEYFSETQRNKGNFPGRFSGRQFSNSRSEMNVSTLELGDSALYLCASSLGAGSSYEQYFGPGTRLTVT.

V usage is TRBV19 and J usage is TRBJ1-2; 8 nucleotides line up with TRBD1. The CDR3 is 11 amino acids. Trimming at V came to 9 bases and at J to 8 bases, leaving 5 bases not matched to a gene. CDR1 LNHDA and CDR2 SQIVND come from the germline V gene (reference sequence). CDR3 DNA: TGTGCCAGCAAGACAGGGGACGGCTACACCTTC. Translating it yields CASKTGDGYTF.

CDR3 protein: CASGAGTGGETQYF. The CDR3 bases are TGCGCCAGCGGCGCCGGGACAGGGGGAGAGACCCAGTACTTC. The chain combines TRBV5-1 with TRBJ2-5, with 11 bases identical to TRBD1. V gave up 7 bases and J gave up 4 bases; unmatched junction bases: 6. Per the germline V gene, CDR1 is SGHRS and CDR2 is YFSETQ. The CDR3 spans 14 residues.

Concerning this clone itself: Other DNA variants within this sample encode the same CDR3. Written as DNA, the CDR3 is TGCGCCAGCAGCTTGGCCGGGTCCGGTACTGAAGCTTTCTTT. The encoded protein is CASSLAGSGTEAFF. This chain joins TRBV5-1 and TRBJ1-1, with D hard to call. This CDR3 region has 14 residues. Germline V lookup: CDR1 SGHRS, CDR2 YFSETQ. V lost 0 bases and J 5 bases, leaving 11 bases between the germline ends.

The chain has TRBV15 and TRBJ1-3, with D uncertain. Trimming took off 0 bases at V and 0 bases at J, with 6 bases between the two ends. There are 15 residues in the CDR3. Germline V CDR1 and CDR2: LNHNV, YYDKDF (reference sequence). The CDR3 sequence is CATSRDTISGNTIYF. Here the CDR3 DNA reads TGTGCCACCAGCAGAGATACAATCTCTGGAAACACCATATATTTT.

This sequence joins TRBV2 and TRBJ1-5, with a weak D call TRBD1 (5 bases). Germline V gene sequence: CDR1 SNHLY, CDR2 FYNNEI. CDR3 length: 15 residues. Trimming took 8 bases from V and 2 from J, leaving 16 bases between them. The CDR3 sequence: CASGNGGSGNQPQHF. In DNA, the CDR3 is TGTGCCAGCGGAAACGGGGGTAGCGGCAATCAGCCCCAGCATTTT.

This chain joins TRBV7-2 and TRBJ2-1; 7 positions agree with TRBD2. The CDR3 loop spans 14 amino acids. The germline CDR1 and CDR2 sequences are SGHTA and FQGNSA. Trimming took 3 bases from V and 6 from J; bases not matched to a gene: 5. Here the CDR3 reads CASSLGGAANEQFF. Here the CDR3 DNA reads TGTGCCAGCAGCTTGGGAGGGGCCGCCAATGAGCAGTTCTTC.